This T cell receptor beta chain is from a study of blood T cell repertoires in COVID-19. Overall study: Acute and convalescent COVID-19 specimens originated in the United States, Italy and Spain. PBMCs, B-cell-depleted T cells, or T cells were the source of the cDNA or gDNA that made up the material.

CDR3 length: 14 amino acids. Germline lookup yields CDR1 SGHTA and CDR2 FQGNSA. Unmatched junction bases numbered 3, after V lost 3 bases and J lost 3 bases. Seattle patients were enrolled during active infection and followed longitudinally. Per the authors' pipeline: Estimation of nucleated cell counts relied on the amplification of reference gene primers. Measured with immunoSEQ multiplex PCR; TCRdb has only the in-frame clones, and not every one. For V, J and clone size, that table is used; D and trimming come from the DNA. This sample has fewer than 700,000 clones, with around 90% found just once.

The sequence was collected from a woman in her forties or fifties with COVID-19, enrolled during active disease. The chain employs TRBV7-2 and TRBJ1-2, with 8 positions matching TRBD1. Sequenced material: peripheral blood. The CDR3: CASSFGQGHYGYTF. The DNA for the CDR3 is TGTGCCAGCAGCTTCGGACAGGGCCACTATGGCTACACCTTC.